This is a list of T cell receptor beta chains from one sample in a study of shared clonotypes between healthy human individuals. The method was immunoSEQ multiplex PCR; TCRdb's version includes in-frame clones alone and lacks a portion of them. This table has roughly 380,000 clones, approximately 97% appearing once. The source material was memory CD8+ T cells sorted from blood. All receptors come from a man younger than 40 in good health. The CDR3 runs from the conserved cysteine through the conserved F or W. Each record gives: D gene, J gene, V gene, clone size, CDR3 DNA, CDR3 protein. The D gene is left open where the match is weak. Clone size is not always given. Where it is, it says once, few, many or a class for expanded clones.

d_call: TRBD1; j_call: TRBJ2-7; v_call: TRBV6-1; clone_size: .; cdr3_nt: TGTGCCAGCAGGACAGGGGGTTACGAGCAGTACTTC; cdr3_aa: CASRTGGYEQYF
d_call: .; j_call: TRBJ2-3; v_call: TRBV6-6; clone_size: .; cdr3_nt: TGTGCCAGCAGAGGCTCTAGCACAGATACGCAGTATTTT; cdr3_aa: CASRGSSTDTQYF
d_call: .; j_call: TRBJ1-1; v_call: TRBV10-3; clone_size: once; cdr3_nt: TGTGCCATCAGGGACATGAACACTGAAGCTTTCTTT; cdr3_aa: CAIRDMNTEAFF
d_call: .; j_call: TRBJ1-5; v_call: TRBV6-1; clone_size: .; cdr3_nt: TGTGCCAGCAGGAGGCTCGGGGAGCCCCAGCATTTT; cdr3_aa: CASRRLGEPQHF
d_call: TRBD2; j_call: TRBJ2-5; v_call: TRBV30; clone_size: .; cdr3_nt: TGTGCCTGGGCGGGGGAAACAAGGCCCCAGTACTTC; cdr3_aa: CAWAGETRPQYF
d_call: TRBD2; j_call: TRBJ2-1; v_call: TRBV5-4; clone_size: once; cdr3_nt: TGTGCCAGCACCTTGGGACTAGCGGGAGAGTACAATGAGCAGTTCTTC; cdr3_aa: CASTLGLAGEYNEQFF
d_call: TRBD2; j_call: TRBJ2-7; v_call: TRBV7-6; clone_size: once; cdr3_nt: TGTGCCAGCAGCTTTAGGGCTAGCGGGAGGGCCGGATCCTACGAGCAGTACTTC; cdr3_aa: CASSFRASGRAGSYEQYF
d_call: .; j_call: TRBJ2-1; v_call: TRBV7-8; clone_size: .; cdr3_nt: TGTGCCAGCAGCTTAGACGCGGGAAGCTCCTACAATGAGCAGTTCTTC; cdr3_aa: CASSLDAGSSYNEQFF
d_call: .; j_call: TRBJ2-5; v_call: TRBV28; clone_size: .; cdr3_nt: TGTGCCAGCAGTTTATGGGGGGGTTGGGAGACCCAGTACTTC; cdr3_aa: CASSLWGGWETQYF
d_call: .; j_call: TRBJ2-7; v_call: TRBV27; clone_size: .; cdr3_nt: TGTGCCAGCAGCCCCCGAGGGGGATCGTACTACGAGCAGTACTTC; cdr3_aa: CASSPRGGSYYEQYF
d_call: TRBD2; j_call: TRBJ2-5; v_call: TRBV5-8; clone_size: once; cdr3_nt: TGTGCCAGCAGCTTGGCTACTAGCGGGAGGGCCGGGGAGACCCAGTACTTC; cdr3_aa: CASSLATSGRAGETQYF
d_call: .; j_call: TRBJ2-7; v_call: TRBV7-6; clone_size: .; cdr3_nt: TGTGCCAGCAGTCCAGGGGCCGAGCAGTACTTC; cdr3_aa: CASSPGAEQYF
d_call: .; j_call: TRBJ2-7; v_call: TRBV27; clone_size: .; cdr3_nt: TGTGCCAGCAGTCTTACGGAGGGGGGTCCCTACGAGCAGTACTTC; cdr3_aa: CASSLTEGGPYEQYF
d_call: TRBD1; j_call: TRBJ1-2; v_call: TRBV6-5; clone_size: .; cdr3_nt: TGTGCCAGCAGGCCAGGGGGCGCGAGTGGCTACACCTTC; cdr3_aa: CASRPGGASGYTF
d_call: .; j_call: TRBJ1-2; v_call: TRBV28; clone_size: .; cdr3_nt: TGTGCCAGCAGTTTCCCAGACTATGGCTACACCTTC; cdr3_aa: CASSFPDYGYTF
d_call: .; j_call: TRBJ2-7; v_call: TRBV4-2; clone_size: once; cdr3_nt: TGTGCCAGCAGCCAAGATGGGTACGAGCAGTACTTC; cdr3_aa: CASSQDGYEQYF
d_call: TRBD2; j_call: TRBJ2-7; v_call: TRBV4-1; clone_size: .; cdr3_nt: TGCGCCAGCAGCCAAACCGGGACTAGCGGCTACGAGCAGTACTTC; cdr3_aa: CASSQTGTSGYEQYF
d_call: .; j_call: TRBJ1-3; v_call: TRBV29-1; clone_size: .; cdr3_nt: TGCAGCGTTGAGATTGGCCCTGGAAACACCATATATTTT; cdr3_aa: CSVEIGPGNTIYF
d_call: .; j_call: TRBJ2-2; v_call: TRBV7-2; clone_size: .; cdr3_nt: TGTGCCAGCAGCTCCGTCCCGGGCGGGGAGCTGTTTTTT; cdr3_aa: CASSSVPGGELFF
d_call: .; j_call: TRBJ1-3; v_call: TRBV28; clone_size: .; cdr3_nt: TGTGCCACCCTGAGTCCCGGAAACACCATATATTTT; cdr3_aa: CATLSPGNTIYF
d_call: .; j_call: TRBJ2-1; v_call: TRBV28; clone_size: .; cdr3_nt: TGTGCCAGCATCAAAGGGTCGTACAATGAGCAGTTCTTC; cdr3_aa: CASIKGSYNEQFF
d_call: TRBD1; j_call: TRBJ1-1; v_call: TRBV29-1; clone_size: .; cdr3_nt: TGCAGCGTCACCAGGGGGCGGTTCACTGAAGCTTTCTTT; cdr3_aa: CSVTRGRFTEAFF
d_call: .; j_call: TRBJ2-5; v_call: TRBV5-6; clone_size: .; cdr3_nt: TGTGCCAGCTGCGCCGGGACCCAACCTCTTCAAGAGACCCAGTACTTC; cdr3_aa: CASCAGTQPLQETQYF
d_call: .; j_call: TRBJ1-1; v_call: TRBV25-1; clone_size: .; cdr3_nt: TGTGCCAGCGTTTTAGGGAACACTGAAGCTTTCTTT; cdr3_aa: CASVLGNTEAFF
d_call: .; j_call: TRBJ2-3; v_call: TRBV28; clone_size: .; cdr3_nt: TGTGCCAGCAGTTCCCCAGGTCTTCCCGGGGATACGCAGTATTTT; cdr3_aa: CASSSPGLPGDTQYF
d_call: .; j_call: TRBJ2-5; v_call: TRBV6-1; clone_size: .; cdr3_nt: TGTGCCAGCAGTGAAGGTCTTAAGAGGGTGTTCCAAGAGACCCAGTACTTC; cdr3_aa: CASSEGLKRVFQETQYF
d_call: .; j_call: TRBJ2-1; v_call: TRBV28; clone_size: .; cdr3_nt: TGTGCCAGCAGTGTGGCCTACAATGAGCAGTTCTTC; cdr3_aa: CASSVAYNEQFF
d_call: .; j_call: TRBJ2-3; v_call: TRBV29-1; clone_size: .; cdr3_nt: TGCAGCTATGTGCGACTAGCCTCGGACAGTGGCACAGATACGCAGTATTTT; cdr3_aa: CSYVRLASDSGTDTQYF
d_call: .; j_call: TRBJ2-7; v_call: TRBV2; clone_size: once; cdr3_nt: TGTGCCAGCAGTGCCGACGCGGCCTACGAGCAGTACTTC; cdr3_aa: CASSADAAYEQYF
d_call: .; j_call: TRBJ2-2; v_call: TRBV5-4; clone_size: few; cdr3_nt: TGTGCCAGCAGCTCTACCGGGGAGCTGTTTTTT; cdr3_aa: CASSSTGELFF
d_call: .; j_call: TRBJ2-7; v_call: TRBV5-8; clone_size: .; cdr3_nt: TGTGCCAGCGTTCGGCGGGCCAACAGCGGCTACGAGCAGTACTTC; cdr3_aa: CASVRRANSGYEQYF
d_call: TRBD1; j_call: TRBJ1-1; v_call: TRBV5-1; clone_size: .; cdr3_nt: TGCGCCAGCAGCCACGGACAGGGATGGACTGAAGCTTTCTTT; cdr3_aa: CASSHGQGWTEAFF
d_call: .; j_call: TRBJ2-2; v_call: TRBV11-3; clone_size: .; cdr3_nt: TGTGCCAGCAGCTCAGGGCCGCGAAGCGGGGAGCTGTTTTTT; cdr3_aa: CASSSGPRSGELFF
d_call: TRBD2; j_call: TRBJ2-7; v_call: TRBV28; clone_size: .; cdr3_nt: TGTGCCAGCAGGCCCCGGGGGGCGGGGGGCTCCTACGAGCAGTACTTC; cdr3_aa: CASRPRGAGGSYEQYF
d_call: .; j_call: TRBJ1-2; v_call: TRBV6-5; clone_size: .; cdr3_nt: TGTGCCAGCAGTTGGACAGCTAACTATGGCTACACCTTC; cdr3_aa: CASSWTANYGYTF
d_call: TRBD1; j_call: TRBJ1-2; v_call: TRBV30; clone_size: .; cdr3_nt: TGTGCCTGGAACAGGGGGCCTGGCTACACCTTC; cdr3_aa: CAWNRGPGYTF
d_call: TRBD1; j_call: TRBJ2-1; v_call: TRBV7-9; clone_size: .; cdr3_nt: TGTGCCAGCAGCCCGACAGGGGGGATGTACAATGAGCAGTTCTTC; cdr3_aa: CASSPTGGMYNEQFF
d_call: .; j_call: TRBJ1-2; v_call: TRBV30; clone_size: .; cdr3_nt: TGTGCCTGGAGTGTAAGGAGGGGCTATGGCTACACCTTC; cdr3_aa: CAWSVRRGYGYTF
d_call: .; j_call: TRBJ2-3; v_call: TRBV5-4; clone_size: .; cdr3_nt: TGTGCCAGCAGCTTGGAACAGGGTATTGCAGATACGCAGTATTTT; cdr3_aa: CASSLEQGIADTQYF
d_call: .; j_call: TRBJ2-1; v_call: TRBV2; clone_size: .; cdr3_nt: TGTGCCAGCAGGGGGCACAGCTCCTACAATGAGCAGTTCTTC; cdr3_aa: CASRGHSSYNEQFF
d_call: .; j_call: TRBJ1-3; v_call: TRBV7-6; clone_size: .; cdr3_nt: TGTGCCAGCAGCGATAGGGGGACCTTCTCTGGAAACACCATATATTTT; cdr3_aa: CASSDRGTFSGNTIYF
d_call: .; j_call: TRBJ2-7; v_call: TRBV5-1; clone_size: .; cdr3_nt: TGCGCCAGCAGGTACACGCCGGGGTACGAGCAGTACTTC; cdr3_aa: CASRYTPGYEQYF